Presented here are 14 T cell receptor beta chains from one specimen sequenced in a study of Ad26.COV2.S vaccination and SARS-CoV-2 variants. Sequencing was performed with immunoSEQ multiplex PCR; in TCRdb, only in-frame clones are kept and a portion is missing. The table includes around 450,000 clones, roughly 87% detected once. Indicated treatment: 15 to 20 received Ad26.COV2.S at low or high dose, single or two shots; several received placebo; per-sample allocation not given. The study sampled participants on day 63 after the first vaccine or placebo injection. Sample: peripheral blood, taken in a trial of Ad26.COV2.S vaccine versus placebo. Receptor source: a person aged 18-60 years who received the Ad26.COV2.S COVID-19 vaccine or a placebo.

This clone showed up just once. Written as DNA, the CDR3 is TGTGCCAGCTCACCCCCCGGGACCCCATCTAGAGAGCAGTACTTC. Translated: CASSPPGTPSREQYF. The chain employs TRBV18 and TRBJ2-7; D may be TRBD1 or TRBD2 (5 bases each). The CDR3 is 15 residues long. CDR1 and CDR2 from the germline V gene are KGHSH and LQKENI. The germline V and J ends were trimmed by 3 bases and 7 bases, with 19 bases remaining between them.

To note about this clone: Other nucleotide sequences in the sample specify the same CDR3. This rearrangement joins TRBV5-1 to TRBJ2-5; D might be TRBD1 (5 bases). Germline V lookup: CDR1 SGHRS, CDR2 YFSETQ. Trimming took off 2 bases at V and 1 base at J, with 6 bases between the two ends. The CDR3 totals 13 residues. The CDR3 protein is CASSFGAQETQYF. DNA of the CDR3: TGCGCCAGCAGCTTTGGGGCCCAAGAGACCCAGTACTTC.

This clone was seen a handful of times. The J gene is TRBJ1-2, the V gene TRBV19; 7 nucleotides align to TRBD1. CDR1 is LNHDA and CDR2 is SQIVND in the germline V gene (reference sequence). Trimming cost V 8 bases and J 3 bases; bases outside gene matches: 3. This CDR3 is 12 amino acids long. The CDR3 is CASARGDYGYTF. The CDR3 coding sequence is TGTGCCAGTGCCAGGGGGGACTATGGCTACACCTTC.

A word on this clone: Other DNA sequences in the same sample also yield this CDR3. The CDR3 DNA reads TGCAGCGTTGGACAGCACGAGCAGTACTTC. It translates to CSVGQHEQYF. The J gene is TRBJ2-7, the V gene TRBV29-1; D is perhaps TRBD1 (5 bases). The length of the CDR3 is 10 residues. The V end was cut by 4 bases, the J end by 5 bases, with 6 bases between. Germline loops: CDR1 SQVTM, CDR2 ANQGSEA.

This chain connects TRBV2 to TRBJ2-3; 12 bases align to TRBD1. The CDR3 is made up of 15 amino acids. The trim removed 6 bases at V and 3 bases at J, leaving 4 bases unmatched. CDR1 SNHLY and CDR2 FYNNEI come from the germline V gene. The CDR3 loop is CASSEGQGATDTQYF. CDR3 coding DNA: TGTGCCAGCAGCGAGGGACAGGGGGCGACAGATACGCAGTATTTT. Based on the CDR3 plus reference TRBV2 and TRBJ2-3, the full variable domain is EPEVTQTPSHQVTQMGQEVILRCVPISNHLYFYWYRQILGQKVEFLVSFYNNEISEKSEIFDDQFSVERPDGSNFTLKIRSTKLEDSAMYFCASSEGQGATDTQYFGPGTRLTVL.

The chain couples TRBV2 to TRBJ1-4; D unclear. This CDR3 is 13 amino acids long. Germline V gene data show CDR1 as SNHLY and CDR2 as FYNNEI. V was clipped by 8 bases and J by 0 bases, with 7 bases between them. In DNA form, the CDR3 reads TGTGCCAGCTTCGGTGCAACTAATGAAAAACTGTTTTTT. Its translation is CASFGATNEKLFF.

The chain links TRBV13 to TRBJ1-2; D is unresolved. The CDR3 contains 13 residues. Germline-derived CDR1 and CDR2 are PRHDT and FYEKMQ (reference sequence). V shed 4 bases and J shed 2 bases, with 8 bases lying between them. In nucleotides, the CDR3 is TGTGCCAGCAGCTCCGACTCCAACTATGGCTACACCTTC. Protein: CASSSDSNYGYTF.

The V and J genes are TRBV6-1 and TRBJ1-5, with TRBD1 matching over 7 bases. The CDR3 runs 17 residues. Germline lookup yields CDR1 MNHNS and CDR2 SASEGT. V was clipped by 0 bases and J by 3 bases; unmatched bases: 8. The CDR3 nucleotides are TGTGCCAGCAGTGAAGCGTGGGGACAGAGACTCAATCAGCCCCAGCATTTT. This encodes CASSEAWGQRLNQPQHF.

Concerning this clone: This sample includes further DNA sequences coding for the same CDR3. This chain joins TRBV7-9 and TRBJ1-1; D call uncertain. The germline V and J ends were trimmed by 2 bases and 1 base, with 8 bases remaining between them. The CDR3 consists of 14 residues. Germline V gene sequence: CDR1 SEHNR, CDR2 FQNEAQ (reference sequence). This CDR3 is CASSLYSANTEAFF. DNA of the CDR3: TGTGCCAGCAGCTTATATTCAGCGAACACTGAAGCTTTCTTT. The full variable domain, completed using reference TRBV7-9 and TRBJ1-1, is DTGVSQNPRHKITKRGQNVTFRCDPISEHNRLYWYRQTLGQGPEFLTYFQNEAQLEKSRLLSDRFSAERPKGSFSTLEIQRTEQGDSAMYLCASSLYSANTEAFFGQGTRLTVV.

The chain couples TRBV10-3 to TRBJ2-5, with D possibly matching TRBD2 (5 bases). Germline V gene sequence: CDR1 ENHRY, CDR2 SYGVKD. Trimming took 3 bases from V and 3 from J, leaving 8 bases between them. This CDR3 has 13 residues. The DNA for the CDR3 is TGTGCCATCAGTGAACGGCGGGAAGAGACCCAGTACTTC. This sequence encodes CAISERREETQYF.

The rearrangement links TRBV3-1 (or the pseudogene TRBV3-2) to TRBJ2-1; D gene unclear. Trimming removed 0 bases at V and 9 bases at J, with 6 bases between. Looked up from germline, CDR1 is LGHDT and CDR2 is YNNKEL (reference sequence). This CDR3 is 12 amino acids long. Here the CDR3 DNA reads TGTGCCAGCAGCCAAGAGGGTAGTGAGCAGTTCTTC. This encodes CASSQEGSEQFF.

The gene calls are TRBV10-3 and TRBJ2-5; D is uncertain. V was shortened by 1 base and J by 7 bases, with 10 bases between the two germline ends. The CDR3 loop spans 13 amino acids. The V gene's germline CDR1 is ENHRY and CDR2 SYGVKD. The CDR3 spells CAISEFGDATQYF. The CDR3 nucleotides read TGTGCCATCAGTGAGTTTGGGGATGCGACCCAGTACTTC.

The chain joins TRBV6-5 to TRBJ2-7, with D possibly being TRBD1 or TRBD2 (5 bases each). The CDR3 has 12 amino acids. The germline V and J ends were trimmed by 8 bases and 3 bases, with 11 bases remaining between them. Germline assignment: CDR1 MNHEY and CDR2 SVGAGI. This chain's CDR3 is CASGDGFYEQYF. The CDR3 region has the DNA TGTGCCAGCGGGGACGGTTTCTACGAGCAGTACTTC.

V usage is TRBV6-5 and J usage is TRBJ2-2; 8 nucleotides match TRBD2. The CDR3 runs to 13 residues. V dropped 7 bases and J dropped 7; count of bases not matched to a gene: 5. Germline-derived CDR1 and CDR2 are MNHEY and SVGAGI. Here the CDR3 DNA reads TGTGCCAGCACGGGGGGGCTAATCGGGGAGCTGTTTTTT. This sequence encodes CASTGGLIGELFF.